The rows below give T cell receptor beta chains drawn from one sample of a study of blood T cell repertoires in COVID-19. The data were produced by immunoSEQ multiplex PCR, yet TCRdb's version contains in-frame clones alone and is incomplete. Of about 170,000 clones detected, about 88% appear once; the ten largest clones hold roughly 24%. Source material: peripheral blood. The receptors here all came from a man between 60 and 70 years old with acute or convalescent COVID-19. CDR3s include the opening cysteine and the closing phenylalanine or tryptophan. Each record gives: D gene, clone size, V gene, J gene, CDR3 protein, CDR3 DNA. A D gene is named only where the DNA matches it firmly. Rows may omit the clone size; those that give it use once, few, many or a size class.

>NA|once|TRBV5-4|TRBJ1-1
CASSLGGPNTEAFF
TGTGCCAGCAGCTTGGGGGGGCCTAACACTGAAGCTTTCTTT
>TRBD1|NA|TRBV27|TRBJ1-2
CASGPSGTVYGYTF
TGTGCCAGCGGACCCTCCGGGACAGTCTATGGCTACACCTTC
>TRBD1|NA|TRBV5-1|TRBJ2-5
CASSSMGTESQTQYF
TGCGCCAGCAGCTCTATGGGGACAGAATCACAGACCCAGTACTTC
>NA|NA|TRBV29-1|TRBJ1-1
CSAVQLDTEAFF
TGCAGCGCCGTTCAACTGGACACTGAAGCTTTCTTT
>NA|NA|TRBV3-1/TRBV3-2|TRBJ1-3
CASSPGTTGNTIYF
TGTGCCAGCAGCCCCGGGACAACTGGAAACACCATATATTTT
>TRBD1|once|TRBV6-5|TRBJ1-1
CASSRRDRVFF
TGTGCCAGCAGCCGACGGGACAGGGTCTTCTTT
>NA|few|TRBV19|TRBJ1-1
CASSIDPSFLGHPRTEAFF
TGTGCCAGTAGTATAGACCCAAGCTTCCTGGGACATCCGAGGACTGAAGCTTTCTTT
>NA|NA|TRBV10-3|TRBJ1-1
CAISEGVGNTEAFF
TGTGCCATCAGTGAAGGGGTTGGGAACACTGAAGCTTTCTTT
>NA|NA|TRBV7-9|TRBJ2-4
CASSSPDLGHKLAKNIQYF
TGTGCCAGCAGCTCGCCAGATCTTGGACATAAACTAGCCAAAAACATTCAGTACTTC
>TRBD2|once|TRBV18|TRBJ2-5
CASSPGAGAEETQYF
TGTGCCAGCTCACCAGGAGCGGGGGCCGAAGAGACCCAGTACTTC
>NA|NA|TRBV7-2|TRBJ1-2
CASSLAASGQLYGYTF
TGTGCCAGCAGCCTCGCAGCTTCAGGGCAACTATATGGCTACACCTTC
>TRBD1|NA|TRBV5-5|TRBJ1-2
CASSLRSGTGGQGYTF
TGTGCCAGCAGCTTGAGGTCCGGGACAGGGGGCCAAGGCTACACCTTC
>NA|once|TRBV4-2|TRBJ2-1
CASSQAQGSSYNEQFF
TGTGCCAGCAGCCAAGCCCAGGGGAGCTCCTACAATGAGCAGTTCTTC
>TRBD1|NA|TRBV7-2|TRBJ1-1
CASRPGTDLNTEAFF
TGTGCCAGCAGGCCTGGGACAGATTTGAACACTGAAGCTTTCTTT
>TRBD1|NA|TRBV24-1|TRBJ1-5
CATSQQGLYQPQHF
TGTGCCACCAGTCAACAGGGGTTGTATCAGCCCCAGCATTTT
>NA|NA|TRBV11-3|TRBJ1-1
CASWSGGIGTEAFF
TGTGCCAGCTGGTCGGGGGGAATAGGGACTGAAGCTTTCTTT
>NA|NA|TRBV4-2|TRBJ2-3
CASSHLLVRTDTQYF
TGTGCCAGCAGCCATTTACTAGTGCGGACAGATACGCAGTATTTT
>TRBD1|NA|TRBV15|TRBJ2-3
CATSRDRFPDTQYF
TGTGCCACCAGCAGGGACAGGTTCCCAGATACGCAGTATTTT
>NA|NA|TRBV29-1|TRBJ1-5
CSVEALDGQPQHF
TGCAGCGTTGAAGCCCTAGACGGTCAGCCCCAGCATTTT
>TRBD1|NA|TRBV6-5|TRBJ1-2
CASTQGQAYGYTF
TGTGCCAGCACCCAGGGACAGGCTTATGGCTACACCTTC
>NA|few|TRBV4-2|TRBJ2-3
CASSQDKAGRTDTQYF
TGTGCCAGCAGCCAAGATAAGGCGGGTAGAACAGATACGCAGTATTTT
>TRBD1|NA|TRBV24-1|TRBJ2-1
CATSDYRDRGHEQFF
TGTGCCACCAGTGATTACCGAGACAGGGGCCATGAGCAGTTCTTC
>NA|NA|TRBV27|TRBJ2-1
CASRILSVSDEQFF
TGTGCCAGCAGAATCCTTAGCGTTAGCGATGAGCAGTTCTTC
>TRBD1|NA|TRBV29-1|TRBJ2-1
CSVRQGNEQFF
TGCAGCGTCAGACAGGGTAATGAGCAGTTCTTC
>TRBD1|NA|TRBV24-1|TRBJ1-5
CATSDSPGQGGQPQHF
TGTGCCACCAGTGATTCGCCGGGACAGGGAGGCCAGCCCCAGCATTTT
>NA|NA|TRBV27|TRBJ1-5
CASSLSGNQPQHF
TGTGCCAGCAGTTTATCCGGGAATCAGCCCCAGCATTTT
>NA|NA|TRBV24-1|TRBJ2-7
CATLSQTGTPYEQYF
TGTGCCACCCTCTCCCAGACAGGAACCCCCTACGAGCAGTACTTC
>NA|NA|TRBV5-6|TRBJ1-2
CASSLASRGGGYTF
TGTGCCAGCAGCTTGGCGAGCAGGGGTGGTGGCTACACCTTC
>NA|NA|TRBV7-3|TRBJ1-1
CASSYTGKSTEAFF
TGTGCCAGCAGCTATACAGGGAAGAGTACTGAAGCTTTCTTT
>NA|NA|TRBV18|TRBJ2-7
CASSANAGSYEQYF
TGTGCCAGCTCAGCAAATGCAGGTTCCTACGAGCAGTACTTC
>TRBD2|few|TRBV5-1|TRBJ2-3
CASSQAMTSGGDDTQYF
TGCGCCAGCAGCCAAGCGATGACTAGCGGGGGGGACGATACGCAGTATTTT
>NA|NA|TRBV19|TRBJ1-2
CASSTSRQAQYGYTF
TGTGCCAGTAGTACGAGTCGACAGGCCCAGTATGGCTACACCTTC
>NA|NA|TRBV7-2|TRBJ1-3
CASSPSQGRSGNTIYF
TGTGCCAGCAGCCCGTCACAGGGCCGCTCTGGAAACACCATATATTTT
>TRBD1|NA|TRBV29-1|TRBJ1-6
CSAKRDRGNSPLHF
TGCAGCGCAAAAAGGGACAGAGGAAATTCACCCCTCCACTTT
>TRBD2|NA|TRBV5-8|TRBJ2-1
CASSPRLAGHNEQFF
TGTGCCAGCAGCCCTCGACTAGCGGGGCACAATGAGCAGTTCTTC
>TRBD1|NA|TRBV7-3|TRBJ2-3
CASSPGTGGDTQYF
TGTGCCAGCAGCCCGGGGACAGGGGGAGATACGCAGTATTTT
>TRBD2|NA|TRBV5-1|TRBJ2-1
CASSSGLAGVGEQFF
TGCGCCAGCAGCTCGGGACTAGCGGGAGTTGGGGAGCAGTTCTTC
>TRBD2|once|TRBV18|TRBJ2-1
CASSPPGGLRNNEQFF
TGTGCCAGCTCACCCCCGGGAGGACTAAGGAACAATGAGCAGTTCTTC
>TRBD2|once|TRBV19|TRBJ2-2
CASTRPRSSGPGELFF
TGTGCCAGTACCCGACCAAGATCTAGCGGCCCCGGGGAGCTGTTTTTT
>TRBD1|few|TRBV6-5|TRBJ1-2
CAGRQGGSLYGYTF
TGTGCCGGTAGACAGGGGGGGTCCCTTTATGGCTACACCTTC
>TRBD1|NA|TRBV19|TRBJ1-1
CASTDRGNTEAFF
TGTGCCAGTACCGACAGGGGGAACACTGAAGCTTTCTTT
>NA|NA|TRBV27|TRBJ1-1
CASSLRGLGNTEAFF
TGTGCCAGCAGTTTGCGAGGGCTTGGGAACACTGAAGCTTTCTTT
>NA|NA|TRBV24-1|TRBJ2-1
CATSDYRNNEQFF
TGTGCCACCAGTGACTACAGAAACAATGAGCAGTTCTTC
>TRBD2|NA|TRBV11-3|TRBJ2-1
CASSLTSGSAEQFF
TGTGCCAGCAGCCTCACTAGCGGGAGCGCTGAGCAGTTCTTC
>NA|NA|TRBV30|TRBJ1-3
CAWSGVSGNTIYF
TGTGCCTGGAGTGGAGTATCTGGAAACACCATATATTTT
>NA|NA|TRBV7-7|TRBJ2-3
CASSSTGTDTQYF
TGTGCCAGCAGCTCAACGGGGACAGATACGCAGTATTTT
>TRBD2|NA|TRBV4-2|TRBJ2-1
CASSQGTLAGGPDEQFF
TGTGCCAGCAGCCAAGGAACTTTAGCGGGAGGGCCAGATGAGCAGTTCTTC
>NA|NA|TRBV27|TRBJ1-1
CASSLAGAEAFF
TGTGCCAGCAGTTTGGCCGGGGCTGAAGCTTTCTTT
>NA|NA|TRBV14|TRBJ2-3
CASSRSGILTDTQYF
TGTGCCAGCAGCCGATCCGGGATCCTAACAGATACGCAGTATTTT
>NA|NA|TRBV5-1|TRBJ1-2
CASSLLATGARVYGYTF
TGCGCCAGCAGCTTGCTGGCGACAGGTGCCAGGGTCTATGGCTACACCTTC
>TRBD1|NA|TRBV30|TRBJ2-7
CACNQRDSSYEQYF
TGTGCCTGCAATCAACGGGACAGCTCCTACGAGCAGTACTTC
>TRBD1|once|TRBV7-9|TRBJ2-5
CASSSGQGAPETQYF
TGTGCCAGCAGCTCGGGACAGGGGGCGCCTGAGACCCAGTACTTC
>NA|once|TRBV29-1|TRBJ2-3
CSVEGAGTTDTQYF
TGCAGCGTTGAGGGAGCGGGCACCACAGATACGCAGTATTTT
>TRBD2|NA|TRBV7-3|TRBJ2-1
CASSLTGVAGVHEQFF
TGTGCCAGCAGCTTAACAGGGGTAGCGGGAGTCCATGAGCAGTTCTTC
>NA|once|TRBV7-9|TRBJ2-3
CASSSWGGATDTQYF
TGTGCCAGCAGCTCCTGGGGGGGGGCGACAGATACGCAGTATTTT
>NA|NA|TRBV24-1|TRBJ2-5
CATSDLKGGEETQYF
TGTGCCACCAGTGATTTAAAAGGCGGGGAAGAGACCCAGTACTTC
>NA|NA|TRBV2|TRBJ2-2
CASRGGGELFF
TGTGCCAGCAGGGGGGGCGGGGAGCTGTTTTTT
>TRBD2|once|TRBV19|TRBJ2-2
CASSILLLAGDDTGELFF
TGTGCCAGTAGTATACTATTGCTAGCGGGAGACGACACCGGGGAGCTGTTTTTT